This TCR beta chain was captured in a study of T cells in Graves' hyperthyroidism and ophthalmopathy. Template material for amplifying TCR beta CDR3 regions consisted of RNA transcripts. RT-PCR in the first round (using the HTBI primer set) targeted the TCR CDR3. TCRdb itself ran the multiplex PCR reads through MiXCR, one entry per CDR3 protein. The sample holds hundreds of thousands of distinct CDR3 sequences, 15% to 20% seen once. In germline, CDR1 is MNHNS, CDR2 SASEGT. V was pared by 6 bases and J by 0 bases, with 12 bases between. This CDR3 contains 16 residues. The rearrangement uses TRBV6-1 and TRBJ2-6, with D maybe TRBD1 (5 bases). The TCR was taken from a woman aged 40 to 50 with Graves' ophthalmopathy. Sequencing input: blood. In nucleotides, the CDR3 is TGTGCCAGCAGGACAGTTACCAACTCTGGGGCCAACGTCCTGACTTTC. This sequence encodes CASRTVTNSGANVLTF.